A selection of T cell receptor beta chains follows, all from one sample in a study of T cells in Graves' hyperthyroidism and ophthalmopathy. Each CDR3 protein is one row after TCRdb ran MiXCR on the multiplex PCR reads. Of some 690,000 distinct CDR3 sequences detected, approximately 15% appear once; the ten largest clones hold less than 20%. Sequencing used blood. The receptors come from a man aged 45 to 65 with Graves' hyperthyroidism. CDR3s include the opening cysteine and the closing phenylalanine or tryptophan. A D gene is named only where the DNA matches it firmly. Rows give clone size only sometimes, using once, few, many, or a class for an expanded clone.

.,TRBV9,few,TRBJ2-2,TGTGCCAGCAGCGTAGGGGTAGGCCTCACCGGGGAGCTGTTTTTT,CASSVGVGLTGELFF
TRBD1,TRBV5-1,many,TRBJ1-2,TGCGCCAGCAGCGCGGGACAGGGGGCGTTGGTAGTCTATGGCTACACCTTC,CASSAGQGALVVYGYTF
.,TRBV2,many,TRBJ2-7,TGTGCCAGCAACCCCAATTTGTACGAGCAGTACTTC,CASNPNLYEQYF
.,TRBV28,many,TRBJ1-4,TGTGCCAGCAGTTTATTAGGGACTAGCACAGCTAATGAAAAACTGTTTTTT,CASSLLGTSTANEKLFF
TRBD1,TRBV2,many,TRBJ2-2,TGTGCCAGCAGTGGACAGGGGGGTACCGGGGAGCTGTTTTTT,CASSGQGGTGELFF
.,TRBV2,.,TRBJ2-1,TGTGCAACCGGGACCCCCAACAATGAGCAGTTCTTC,CATGTPNNEQFF
.,TRBV29-1,few,TRBJ1-1,TGCAGCGTGCCGGACTGGGGGATGAACACTGAAGCTTTCTTT,CSVPDWGMNTEAFF
TRBD2,TRBV2,.,TRBJ2-7,TGTGCCAGCAGGGAAACTAGCGGGAGCGGGTCCTACGAGCAGTACTTC,CASRETSGSGSYEQYF
.,TRBV12-3/TRBV12-4,many,TRBJ2-7,TGTGCCAGCAACCGGGACATTACCTACGAGCAGTACTTC,CASNRDITYEQYF
.,TRBV15,many,TRBJ1-1,TGTGCCACCAGCAGACCCCCTGGGCAGGGCGCTGAAGCTTTCTTT,CATSRPPGQGAEAFF
.,TRBV7-8,many,TRBJ2-1,TGTGCCAGCAGCCCAGATCCCTACAGCTCCTACAATGAGCAGTTCTTC,CASSPDPYSSYNEQFF
.,TRBV7-2,few,TRBJ2-1,TGTGCCAGCAGCCTGGGGATTGAGCAGTTCTTC,CASSLGIEQFF
TRBD1,TRBV2,.,TRBJ2-7,TGTGCCAGCAGTGAAAGGTTGGGACAGGGCCACGAGCAGTACTTC,CASSERLGQGHEQYF
TRBD2,TRBV28,many,TRBJ2-3,TGTGCCAGCAGTCTCGACCTAGCGGGGGATAGCACAGATACGCAGTATTTT,CASSLDLAGDSTDTQYF
.,TRBV20-1,.,TRBJ2-7,TGCAGTGCCTTCAGTACTGAGCGATACGGCGAGCAGTACTTC,CSAFSTERYGEQYF
.,TRBV12-3/TRBV12-4,many,TRBJ1-5,TGTGCCAGCAGTTTAGCGATGAATCAGCCCCAGCATTTT,CASSLAMNQPQHF
.,TRBV10-3,.,TRBJ2-3,TGTGCCATCAAGCTCTCAGATACGCAGTATTTT,CAIKLSDTQYF
TRBD1,TRBV12-3/TRBV12-4,.,TRBJ2-3,TGTGACAGCAGCTTGACCGAGACAGGGCCCCGAAGCACAGATACGCAGTATTTT,CDSSLTETGPRSTDTQYF
.,TRBV9,many,TRBJ2-7,TGTGCCAGCAGCGTAGGCGGGGACTCCTACGAGCAGTACTTC,CASSVGGDSYEQYF
TRBD2,TRBV27,many,TRBJ2-3,TGTGCCACCTCAATAGCCGGGGGGATTGCAGATACGCAGTATTTT,CATSIAGGIADTQYF
TRBD1,TRBV7-9,many,TRBJ2-3,TGTGCCAGCAGCAACCGCTCCCTGACAGGGGGAAGGACAGATACGCAGTATTTT,CASSNRSLTGGRTDTQYF
.,TRBV7-9,few,TRBJ2-2,TGTGCCAGCAGCCCAAGAATGGGGGGTGAATGGGTCAGCGGCAACACCGGGGAGCTGTTTTTT,CASSPRMGGEWVSGNTGELFF
TRBD2,TRBV6-1,.,TRBJ2-3,TGTGCCAGCAGTACCTCTACTAGCGGGGGGCCCACAGATACGCAGTATTTT,CASSTSTSGGPTDTQYF
.,TRBV28,many,TRBJ2-2,TGTGCCAGCAGCCACCCGAAGGGTGTCACCGGGGAGCTGTTTTTT,CASSHPKGVTGELFF
.,TRBV2,many,TRBJ2-5,TGTGCCAGCATCGGGCCGCAAGAGACCCAGTACTTC,CASIGPQETQYF
.,TRBV20-1,.,TRBJ2-7,TGCAGTGCTGTTAGGTGGCAGCGTAGCTCCTACGAGCAGTACTTC,CSAVRWQRSSYEQYF
.,TRBV2,many,TRBJ2-1,TGTGCCAGCTCCCTCGGGTTTTCCTACAATGAGCAGTTCTTC,CASSLGFSYNEQFF
TRBD2,TRBV19,.,TRBJ2-1,TGTGCCAGTAGTCAAAAGCGGGAGGGACCCTACAATGAGCAGTTCTTC,CASSQKREGPYNEQFF
.,TRBV6-4,.,TRBJ2-7,TGTGCCAGCAGTGAGATTACAGTCGCCTACGAGCAGTACTTC,CASSEITVAYEQYF
.,TRBV7-2,.,TRBJ2-1,TGTGCCAGCAGCTTAGATGCCTACCTCTCAGAGGCCTACAATGAGCAGTTCTTC,CASSLDAYLSEAYNEQFF
.,TRBV27,many,TRBJ2-5,TGTGCCAGCAGTTCGATATACAGAGGCCAAGAGACCCAGTACTTC,CASSSIYRGQETQYF
.,TRBV24-1,many,TRBJ1-1,TGTGCCACCAGTGAGGGGACACCGAACACTGAAGCTTTCTTT,CATSEGTPNTEAFF
.,TRBV9,many,TRBJ2-5,TGTGCCAGCAGCGCGACAGGACGGGCAGAGACCCAGTACTTC,CASSATGRAETQYF
TRBD2,TRBV3-1,few,TRBJ2-1,TGTGCCAGCAGCCAAGAGCTGGCTAGCGGTAGCTCCTACAATGAGCAGTTCTTC,CASSQELASGSSYNEQFF
.,TRBV19,few,TRBJ2-7,TGTGCCAGTAGTACGTCAGGGGACGAGCAGTACTTC,CASSTSGDEQYF
.,TRBV30,once,TRBJ1-1,TGTGCCTGGAGTGTGGGCATTACTCCAGGTGAAGCTTTCTTT,CAWSVGITPGEAFF
.,TRBV18,few,TRBJ2-3,TGTGCAGGCGAAGGAAACACAGATACGCAGTATTTT,CAGEGNTDTQYF
TRBD2,TRBV27,few,TRBJ2-5,TGTGCCAGCAGTTTCTCTAGCGGTCCAGGGACCCAGTACTTC,CASSFSSGPGTQYF
TRBD2,TRBV5-6,few,TRBJ2-1,TGTGCCAGCAGCTTCCGGGAGGGCCGTAACAATGAGCAGTTCTTC,CASSFREGRNNEQFF
.,TRBV7-2,many,TRBJ2-7,TGTGCCAGCAGCTTTCGCGGGGCCTTATCCTACGAGCAGTACTTC,CASSFRGALSYEQYF
.,TRBV6-1,many,TRBJ1-5,TGTGCCAGCAAGGCCCATCGAAATCAGCCCCAGCATTTT,CASKAHRNQPQHF
TRBD2,TRBV29-1,.,TRBJ2-5,TGCAGCGTTGAGGGGAGACTAGCGAGAGAGACCCAGTACTTC,CSVEGRLARETQYF
.,TRBV7-2,many,TRBJ1-5,TGTGCCAGCAGCTTAACGACAGCCCGGGGTCAGCCCCAGCATTTT,CASSLTTARGQPQHF
TRBD2,TRBV27,many,TRBJ2-2,TGTGCCAGCAGTCCCTGGACTAGCGGGAGGGCCGGGGAGCTGTTTTTT,CASSPWTSGRAGELFF
.,TRBV28,many,TRBJ2-7,TGTGCCAGCAGTTTAGGGTTTGTAACCTACGAGCAGTACTTC,CASSLGFVTYEQYF
TRBD2,TRBV10-2,few,TRBJ2-2,TGCGCCAGCCATCCGGGACTAGCGGGAGGGCCTAGCACCGGGGAGCTGTTTTTT,CASHPGLAGGPSTGELFF
.,TRBV30,few,TRBJ2-2,TGTGCCTGGAGTGGGGCGGCCCTGAACACCGGGGAGCTGTTTTTT,CAWSGAALNTGELFF
TRBD2,TRBV2,few,TRBJ2-2,TGTGCCAGCAGTGAATTAGCGGGAGGTATCACCGGGGAGCTGTTTTTT,CASSELAGGITGELFF
.,TRBV6-1,.,TRBJ2-1,TGTGCCAGCAGTGAAAGGGGCCCGGGTGTGGAGCAGTTCTTC,CASSERGPGVEQFF
.,TRBV18,.,TRBJ2-6,TGTGCCAGCTCACCGGGCGGCTCTAACTCTGGGGCCAACGTCCTGACTTTC,CASSPGGSNSGANVLTF
.,TRBV11-3,many,TRBJ2-1,TGTGCCAGCAGCCCTGGGGGGAGTAATGAGCAGTTCTTC,CASSPGGSNEQFF
.,TRBV6-6,many,TRBJ2-5,TGTGCCAGCAGTTACTCAGGGGGGGACGGAGAGACCCAGTACTTC,CASSYSGGDGETQYF
TRBD2,TRBV7-9,many,TRBJ2-1,TGTGTCGTCGCCGGGAGGGGTTCATACAATGAGCAGTTCTTC,CVVAGRGSYNEQFF
.,TRBV11-2,many,TRBJ2-7,TGTGCCAGCAGCTCCCGCTGGGCGTCGTACGAGCAGTACTTC,CASSSRWASYEQYF
TRBD2,TRBV24-1,many,TRBJ2-2,TGTGCCACCAGTGATCCATACACCGGGACTAGCGGGCCTAACACCGGGGAGCTGTTTTTT,CATSDPYTGTSGPNTGELFF
.,TRBV10-3,.,TRBJ1-6,TGTGCCATCAGTGAGTCCGGGAAGGCGGTCCCACCCCTCCACTTT,CAISESGKAVPPLHF